This T cell receptor beta chain stems from a study of EBV T-cell therapy then PD-1 blockade in nasopharyngeal carcinoma. The table came from immunoSEQ multiplex PCR; TCRdb's copy has only in-frame clones and leaves some out. The sample contains about 22,000 clones, over 65% of which appear only once. With regard to this clone: Its cognate antigen is unknown.

CDR3 length: 13 amino acids. The germline V gene encodes CDR1 LGHNA and CDR2 YSLEER. Deletions cut 5 bases from V and 3 bases from J, with 8 bases between. Treatment: AdE1-LMPpoly-expanded autologous EBV-specific T-cell therapy followed by anti-PD-1 nivolumab. The rearrangement joins TRBV4-3 to TRBJ2-1; possibly TRBD1 for D (6 bases). The TCR originated in a man in his forties with nasopharyngeal carcinoma. The sample in question was CD8+ T cells from blood, obtained at day -245 from a patient whose treatment included autologous EBV-specific T cells and nivolumab. CDR3 amino acids: CASSATGYNEQFF. The CDR3 DNA is TGCGCCAGCAGCGCGACAGGCTACAATGAGCAGTTCTTC.